Shown below are 8 T cell receptor beta chains from a single sample sequenced in a study of blood T cell repertoires in COVID-19. Sequencing was performed with immunoSEQ multiplex PCR; in TCRdb, only in-frame clones are kept and a portion is missing. Counted here are 360,000 or so clones, over 85% occurring once; the ten biggest clones make up roughly 3.9%. The specimen was peripheral blood. The receptor source for this set is a woman aged 55-70 years with COVID-19, enrolled during active disease.

The chain has TRBV24-1 and TRBJ2-5; possibly TRBD2 for D (6 bases). The CDR3 sequence is 15 residues long. V dropped 3 bases and J dropped 5 bases, with 15 bases sitting between them. Germline V lookup: CDR1 KGHDR, CDR2 SFDVKD. The CDR3, as DNA: TGTGCCACCAGTGATCCTAGCGATCGGATGGAGACCCAGTACTTC. Protein: CATSDPSDRMETQYF.

This clone was counted once. This chain uses TRBV28 with TRBJ2-5, with 8 positions matching TRBD1. Trimming removed 6 bases from V and 0 bases from J; junction bases left unmatched: 3. CDR1 and CDR2 (germline): MDHEN, SYDVKM. This CDR3 comprises 14 residues. CDR3: CASRGDRNQETQYF. DNA for the CDR3: TGTGCCAGCAGGGGGGACAGGAACCAAGAGACCCAGTACTTC.

The V and J genes are TRBV5-5 and TRBJ2-6; TRBD1 matches 8 bases. Germline V gene data show CDR1 as SGHKS and CDR2 as YYEKEE (reference sequence). The CDR3 loop spans 19 amino acids. J was trimmed by 2 bases and V by 4 bases; bases with no gene match: 14. This chain's CDR3 is CASSLRQGALPTGANVLTF. CDR3 sequence (DNA): TGTGCCAGCAGCCTTCGGCAGGGGGCTCTTCCCACTGGGGCCAACGTCCTGACTTTC.

This chain uses TRBV7-2 with TRBJ1-5, with a tentative D call TRBD1 (5 bases). The length of the CDR3 is 14 residues. From germline, CDR1 is SGHTA and CDR2 FQGNSA. V lost 1 base and J lost 7, with 11 bases in between. The CDR3 spells CASSLERSGQPQHF. CDR3 nucleotide sequence: TGTGCCAGCAGCTTAGAGAGGTCAGGGCAGCCCCAGCATTTT.

This chain connects TRBV3-1 (or the pseudogene TRBV3-2) to TRBJ2-3, with 9 positions matching TRBD2. With V trimmed by 4 bases and J by 5 bases, 4 bases remained unmatched. The CDR3 contains 14 residues. From germline, CDR1 is LGHDT and CDR2 YNNKEL (reference sequence). CDR3 sequence: CASSRSGGGDTQYF. Written as DNA, the CDR3 is TGTGCCAGCAGCCGTAGCGGGGGCGGAGATACGCAGTATTTT.

The V call is TRBV19, the J call TRBJ1-2, with D perhaps TRBD1 (6 bases). CDR1 is LNHDA, CDR2 SQIVND, per germline (reference sequence). With 5 bases removed from V and 5 bases from J, the gap between germline ends came to 12 bases. The CDR3 sequence is 13 residues long. The CDR3 region is CASSLQGKYGYTF. CDR3 DNA: TGTGCCAGTAGTCTTCAGGGGAAGTATGGCTACACCTTC.

This sequence joins TRBV4-1 and TRBJ2-7; 10 bases agree with TRBD1. V shed 4 bases and J 5 bases; nucleotides not matched to a gene: 2. This CDR3 has 13 residues. Per the germline V gene, CDR1 is MGHRA and CDR2 is YSYEKL. The CDR3 coding sequence is TGCGCCAGCAGCCGCGGACAGGGGGACGAGCAGTACTTC. Encoded protein: CASSRGQGDEQYF.

This chain uses TRBV5-5 with TRBJ2-3, with TRBD2 identical over 7 bases. CDR3 length: 16 amino acids. V lost 1 base and J lost 2; bases outside the gene matches: 7. Germline V CDR1 and CDR2: SGHKS, YYEKEE (reference sequence). The CDR3 sequence: CASSLLTGGFTDTQYF. DNA for the CDR3: TGTGCCAGCAGCTTGTTAACGGGGGGTTTCACAGATACGCAGTATTTT.